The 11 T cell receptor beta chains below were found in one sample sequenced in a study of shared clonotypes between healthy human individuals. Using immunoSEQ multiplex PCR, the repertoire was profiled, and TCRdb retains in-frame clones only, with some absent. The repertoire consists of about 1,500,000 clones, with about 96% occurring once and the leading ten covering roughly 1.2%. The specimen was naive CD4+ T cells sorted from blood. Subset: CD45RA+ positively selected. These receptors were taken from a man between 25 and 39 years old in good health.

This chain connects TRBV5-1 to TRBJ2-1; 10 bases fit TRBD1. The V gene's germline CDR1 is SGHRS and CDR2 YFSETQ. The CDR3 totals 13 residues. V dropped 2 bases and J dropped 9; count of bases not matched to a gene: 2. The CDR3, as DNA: TGCGCCAGCAGCTTCGACAGGGGGCGTGAGCAGTTCTTC. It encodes CASSFDRGREQFF. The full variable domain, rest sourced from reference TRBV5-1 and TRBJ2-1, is KAGVTQTPRYLIKTRGQQVTLSCSPISGHRSVSWYQQTPGQGLQFLFEYFSETQRNKGNFPGRFSGRQFSNSRSEMNVSTLELGDSALYLCASSFDRGREQFFGPGTRLTVL.

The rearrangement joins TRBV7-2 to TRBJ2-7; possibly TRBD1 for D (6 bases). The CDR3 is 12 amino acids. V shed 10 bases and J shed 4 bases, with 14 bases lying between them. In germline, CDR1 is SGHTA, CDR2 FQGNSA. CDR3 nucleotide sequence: TGTGCCACCACCCTAGGGGGATACGAGCAGTACTTC. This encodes CATTLGGYEQYF.

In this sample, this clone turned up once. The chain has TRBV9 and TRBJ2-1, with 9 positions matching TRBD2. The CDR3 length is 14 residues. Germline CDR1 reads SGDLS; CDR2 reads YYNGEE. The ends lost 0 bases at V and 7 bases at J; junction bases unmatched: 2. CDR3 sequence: CASSVASGINEQFF. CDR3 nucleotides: TGTGCCAGCAGCGTAGCTAGCGGGATTAATGAGCAGTTCTTC.

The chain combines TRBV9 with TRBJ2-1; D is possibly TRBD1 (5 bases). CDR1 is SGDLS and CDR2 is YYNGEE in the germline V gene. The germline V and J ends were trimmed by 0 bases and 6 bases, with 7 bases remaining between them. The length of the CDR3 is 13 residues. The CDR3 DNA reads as TGTGCCAGCAGCGTAGGACAGATCAATGAGCAGTTCTTC. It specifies CASSVGQINEQFF.

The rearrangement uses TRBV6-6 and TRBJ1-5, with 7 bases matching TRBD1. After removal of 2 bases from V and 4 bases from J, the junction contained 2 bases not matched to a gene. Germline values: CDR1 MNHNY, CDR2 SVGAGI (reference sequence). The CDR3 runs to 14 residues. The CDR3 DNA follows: TGTGCCAGCAGTTACAACAGGGGAAATCAGCCCCAGCATTTT. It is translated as CASSYNRGNQPQHF.

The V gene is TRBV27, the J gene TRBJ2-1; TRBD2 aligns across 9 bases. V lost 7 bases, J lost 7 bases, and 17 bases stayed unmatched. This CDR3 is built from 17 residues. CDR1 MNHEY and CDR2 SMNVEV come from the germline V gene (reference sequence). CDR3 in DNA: TGTGCCAGCACGCGGACTAGCGCGGGACCGATTCGAAATGAGCAGTTCTTC. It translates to CASTRTSAGPIRNEQFF.

CDR3 region: CASSRSSVKRYF. The CDR3 bases are TGTGCCAGCAGCAGGAGTTCCGTCAAGAGGTACTTC. V and J are TRBV2 and TRBJ2-7; no clear D gene. The CDR3 runs 12 residues. CDR1 SNHLY and CDR2 FYNNEI come from the germline V gene. V lost 6 bases to trimming and J lost 12 bases, with 18 bases between them. The full variable domain, rest sourced from reference TRBV2 and TRBJ2-7, is EPEVTQTPSHQVTQMGQEVILRCVPISNHLYFYWYRQILGQKVEFLVSFYNNEISEKSEIFDDQFSVERPDGSNFTLKIRSTKLEDSAMYFCASSRSSVKRYFGPGTRLTVT.

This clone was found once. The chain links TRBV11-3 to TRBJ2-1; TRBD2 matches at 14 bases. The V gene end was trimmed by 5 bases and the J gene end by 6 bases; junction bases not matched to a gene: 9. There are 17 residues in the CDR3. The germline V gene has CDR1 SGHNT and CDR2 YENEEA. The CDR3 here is CASSPTRLAGGPNEQFF. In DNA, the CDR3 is TGTGCCAGCAGCCCGACAAGACTAGCGGGAGGGCCCAATGAGCAGTTCTTC. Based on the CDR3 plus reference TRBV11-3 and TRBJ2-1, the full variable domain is EAGVVQSPRYKIIEKKQPVAFWCNPISGHNTLYWYLQNLGQGPELLIRYENEEAVDDSQLPKDRFSAERLKGVDSTLKIQPAELGDSAVYLCASSPTRLAGGPNEQFFGPGTRLTVL.

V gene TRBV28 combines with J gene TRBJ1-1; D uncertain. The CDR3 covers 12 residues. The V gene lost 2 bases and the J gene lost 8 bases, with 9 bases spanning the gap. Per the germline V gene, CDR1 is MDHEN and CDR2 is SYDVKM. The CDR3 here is CASSLNGPEAFF. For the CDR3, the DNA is TGTGCCAGCAGTTTAAATGGCCCAGAAGCTTTCTTT.

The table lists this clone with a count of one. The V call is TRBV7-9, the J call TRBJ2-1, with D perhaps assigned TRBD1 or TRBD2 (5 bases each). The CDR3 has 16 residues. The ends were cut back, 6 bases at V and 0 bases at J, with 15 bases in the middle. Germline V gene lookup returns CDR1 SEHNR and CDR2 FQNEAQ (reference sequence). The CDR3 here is CASREVGEPSYNEQFF. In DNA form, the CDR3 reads TGTGCCAGCAGGGAGGTAGGGGAACCCTCCTACAATGAGCAGTTCTTC.

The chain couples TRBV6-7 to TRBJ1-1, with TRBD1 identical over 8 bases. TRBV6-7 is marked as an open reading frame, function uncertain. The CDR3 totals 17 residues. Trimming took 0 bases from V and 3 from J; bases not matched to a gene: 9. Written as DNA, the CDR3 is TGTGCCAGCAGTTACTCGAAACAGGGGGGCCGGTACACTGAAGCTTTCTTT. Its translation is CASSYSKQGGRYTEAFF.